This T cell receptor beta chain was profiled in a study of shared clonotypes between healthy human individuals. Assay: immunoSEQ multiplex PCR; the TCRdb copy retains only in-frame clones and omits some. The table shows fewer than 400,000 clones, with over 65% occurring only once. This CDR3 spans 15 amino acids. Per germline, CDR1 SGHNT and CDR2 YYREEE (reference sequence). Findings and limits, study-wide: Clonotypes not shared had lower generation probabilities than those common to all four donors. Memory subsets had estimated richness that was generally smaller than that of naive subsets.

Remarks on this clone: Antigen: not known. Compared with germline, one end of the junction differs, possibly owing to a read error.

The gene calls are TRBV5-4 and TRBJ2-5; possibly TRBD2 for D (5 bases). The sequence came from a man aged 30 to 45 in good health. The material sequenced was memory CD4+ T cells sorted from blood. Subset given: CD45RA-negative fraction. In DNA, the CDR3 is TGCGCCAGCAGCTATGAAAGCGGACCCGAAGAGACCCAGTACTTC. Translation gives CASSYESGPEETQYF.